The 3 T cell receptor beta chains below come from one sample, sequenced in a study of T cells after yellow fever vaccination. Each CDR3 protein is one row after TCRdb ran MiXCR on the 5' RACE reads. This table holds roughly 28,000 distinct CDR3 sequences, over 3.5% found once. The sample here was PBMCs, either bulk or a sorted T-cell subset (CD4+, CD8+, memory, or dextramer-sorted; not recorded which), taken on the day of the yellow fever booster vaccination. Source of these receptors: a man younger than 30 who received the YFV17D yellow fever vaccine.

As for this clonotype: A much more abundant neighbour one base away suggests this may be a read error. The chain has TRBV7-7 and TRBJ2-1; 8 positions match TRBD1. V was pared by 5 bases and J by 9 bases, with 6 bases of the junction left unmatched. The CDR3 has 13 amino acids. Germline lookup yields CDR1 SSHAT and CDR2 FNYEAQ (reference sequence). DNA for the CDR3: TGTGCCAGCAGCCAGGACAGGGCAATTGAGCAGTTCTTC. It specifies CASSQDRAIEQFF.

The J gene is TRBJ1-1, the V gene TRBV3-1; perhaps TRBD1 as D (6 bases). The CDR3 length is 15 residues. Trimming stripped 1 base from V and 0 bases from J, with 9 bases between. Germline assignment: CDR1 LGHDT and CDR2 YNNKEL (reference sequence). CDR3 sequence reads: CASSQGWTVNTEAFF. The DNA for the CDR3 is TGTGCCAGCAGCCAAGGGTGGACAGTGAACACTGAAGCTTTCTTT.

This clonotype appeared many times. The V call is TRBV12-3 or TRBV12-4, the J call TRBJ1-5; TRBD1 agrees at 7 bases. The CDR3 is 15 residues long. V was pared by 6 bases and J by 3 bases, with 8 bases of the junction left unmatched. The CDR3, as DNA: TGTGCCAGCAGAAAGACAGGGTTGAACAATCAGCCCCAGCATTTT. Its protein is CASRKTGLNNQPQHF.